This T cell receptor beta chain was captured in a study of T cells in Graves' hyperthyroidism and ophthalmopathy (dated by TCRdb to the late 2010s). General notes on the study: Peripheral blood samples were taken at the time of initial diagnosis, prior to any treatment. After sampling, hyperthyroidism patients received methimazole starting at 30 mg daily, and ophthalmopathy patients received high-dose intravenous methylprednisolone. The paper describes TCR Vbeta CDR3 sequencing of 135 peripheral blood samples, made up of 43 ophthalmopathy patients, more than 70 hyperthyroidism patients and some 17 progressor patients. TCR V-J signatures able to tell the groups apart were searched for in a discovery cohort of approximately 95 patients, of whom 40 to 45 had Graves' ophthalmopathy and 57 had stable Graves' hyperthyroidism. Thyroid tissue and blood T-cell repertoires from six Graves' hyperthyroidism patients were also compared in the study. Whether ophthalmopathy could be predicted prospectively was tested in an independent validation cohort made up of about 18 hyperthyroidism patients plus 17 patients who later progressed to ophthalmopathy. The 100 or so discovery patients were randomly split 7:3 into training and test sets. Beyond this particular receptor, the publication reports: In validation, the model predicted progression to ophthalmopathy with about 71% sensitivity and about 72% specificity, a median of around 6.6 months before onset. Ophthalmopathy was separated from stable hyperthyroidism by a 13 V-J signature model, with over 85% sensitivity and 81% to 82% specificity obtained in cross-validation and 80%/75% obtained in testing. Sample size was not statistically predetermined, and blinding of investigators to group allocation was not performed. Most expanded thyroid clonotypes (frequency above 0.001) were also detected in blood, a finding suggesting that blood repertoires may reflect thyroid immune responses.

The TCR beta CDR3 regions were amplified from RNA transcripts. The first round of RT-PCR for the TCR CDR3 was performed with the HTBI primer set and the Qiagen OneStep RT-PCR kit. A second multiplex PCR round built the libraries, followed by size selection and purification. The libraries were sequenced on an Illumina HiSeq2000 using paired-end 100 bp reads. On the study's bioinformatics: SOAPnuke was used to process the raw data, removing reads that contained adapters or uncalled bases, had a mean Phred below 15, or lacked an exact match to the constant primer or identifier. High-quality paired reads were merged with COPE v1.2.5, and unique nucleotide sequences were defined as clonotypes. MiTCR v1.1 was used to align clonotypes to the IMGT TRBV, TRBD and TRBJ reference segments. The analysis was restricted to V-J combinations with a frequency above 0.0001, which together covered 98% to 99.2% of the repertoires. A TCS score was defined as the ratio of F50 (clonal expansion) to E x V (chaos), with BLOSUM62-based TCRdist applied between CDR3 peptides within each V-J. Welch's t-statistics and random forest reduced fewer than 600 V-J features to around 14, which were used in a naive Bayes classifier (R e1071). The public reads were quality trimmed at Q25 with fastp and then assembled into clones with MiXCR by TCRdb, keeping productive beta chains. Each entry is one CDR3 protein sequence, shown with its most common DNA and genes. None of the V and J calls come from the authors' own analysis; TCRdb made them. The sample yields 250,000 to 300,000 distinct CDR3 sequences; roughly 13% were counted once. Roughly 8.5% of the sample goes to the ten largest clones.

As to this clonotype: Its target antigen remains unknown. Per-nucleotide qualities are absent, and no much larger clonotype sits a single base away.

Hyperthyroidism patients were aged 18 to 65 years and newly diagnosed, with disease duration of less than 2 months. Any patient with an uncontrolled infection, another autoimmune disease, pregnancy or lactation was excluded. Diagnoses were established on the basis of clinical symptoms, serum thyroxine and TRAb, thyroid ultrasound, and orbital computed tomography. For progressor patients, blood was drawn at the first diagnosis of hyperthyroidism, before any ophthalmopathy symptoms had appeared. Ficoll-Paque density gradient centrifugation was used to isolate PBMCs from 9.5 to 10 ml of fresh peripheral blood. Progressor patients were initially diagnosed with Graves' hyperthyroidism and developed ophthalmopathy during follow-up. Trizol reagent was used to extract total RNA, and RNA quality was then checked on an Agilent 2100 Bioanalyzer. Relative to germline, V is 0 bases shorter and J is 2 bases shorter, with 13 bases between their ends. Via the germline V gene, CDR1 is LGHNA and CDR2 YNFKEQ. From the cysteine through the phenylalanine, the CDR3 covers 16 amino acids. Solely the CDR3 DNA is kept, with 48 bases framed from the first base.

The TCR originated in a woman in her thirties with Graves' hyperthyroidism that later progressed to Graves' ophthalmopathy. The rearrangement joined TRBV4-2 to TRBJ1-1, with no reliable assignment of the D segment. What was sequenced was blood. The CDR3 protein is CASSQEIGSSNTEAFF. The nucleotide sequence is TGTGCCAGCAGCCAAGAAATCGGGAGTAGTAACACTGAAGCTTTCTTT.